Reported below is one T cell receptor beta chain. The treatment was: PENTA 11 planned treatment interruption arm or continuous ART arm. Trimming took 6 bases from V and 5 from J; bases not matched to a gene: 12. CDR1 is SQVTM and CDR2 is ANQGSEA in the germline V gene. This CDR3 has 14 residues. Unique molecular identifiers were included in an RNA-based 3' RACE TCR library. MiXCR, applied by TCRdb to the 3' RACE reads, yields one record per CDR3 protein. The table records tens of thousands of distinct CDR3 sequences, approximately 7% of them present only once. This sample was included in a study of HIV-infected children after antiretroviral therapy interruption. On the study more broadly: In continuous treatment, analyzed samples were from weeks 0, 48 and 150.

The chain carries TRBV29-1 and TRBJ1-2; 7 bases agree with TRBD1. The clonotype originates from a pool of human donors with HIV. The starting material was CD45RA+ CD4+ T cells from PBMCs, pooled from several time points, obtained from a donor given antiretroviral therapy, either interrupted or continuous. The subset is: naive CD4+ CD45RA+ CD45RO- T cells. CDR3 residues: CSVGGGRESYGYTF. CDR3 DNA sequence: TGCAGCGTAGGGGGCGGCAGGGAATCGTATGGCTACACCTTC. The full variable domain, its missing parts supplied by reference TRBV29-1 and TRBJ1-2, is SAVISQKPSRDICQRGTSLTIQCQVDSQVTMMFWYRQQPGQSLTLIATANQGSEATYESGFVIDKFPISRPNLTFSTLTVSNMSPEDSSIYLCSVGGGRESYGYTFGSGTRLTVV.